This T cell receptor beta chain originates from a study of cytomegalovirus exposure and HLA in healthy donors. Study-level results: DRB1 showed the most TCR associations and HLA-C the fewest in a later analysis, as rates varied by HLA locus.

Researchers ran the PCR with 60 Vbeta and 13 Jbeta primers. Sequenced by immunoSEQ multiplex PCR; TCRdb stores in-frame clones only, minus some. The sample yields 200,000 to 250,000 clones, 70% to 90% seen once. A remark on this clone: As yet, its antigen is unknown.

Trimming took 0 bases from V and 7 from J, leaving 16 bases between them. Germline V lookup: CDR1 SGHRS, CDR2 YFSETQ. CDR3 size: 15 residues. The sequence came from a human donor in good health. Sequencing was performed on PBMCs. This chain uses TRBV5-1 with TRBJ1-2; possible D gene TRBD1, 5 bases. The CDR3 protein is CASSLGREGLLGYTF. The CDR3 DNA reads TGCGCCAGCAGCTTGGGCAGGGAAGGTCTGCTTGGCTACACCTTC.